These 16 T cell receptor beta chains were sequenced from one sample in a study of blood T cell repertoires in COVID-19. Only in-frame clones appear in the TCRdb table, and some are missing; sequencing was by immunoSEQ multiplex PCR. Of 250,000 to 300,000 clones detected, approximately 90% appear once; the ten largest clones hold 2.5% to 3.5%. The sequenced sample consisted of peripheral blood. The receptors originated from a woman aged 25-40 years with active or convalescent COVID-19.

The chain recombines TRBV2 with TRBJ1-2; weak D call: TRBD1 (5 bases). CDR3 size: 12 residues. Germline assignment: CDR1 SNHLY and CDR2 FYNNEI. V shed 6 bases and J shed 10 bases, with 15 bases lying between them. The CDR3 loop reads CASRDVRGVYTF. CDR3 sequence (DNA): TGTGCCAGCAGGGACGTACGGGGGGTCTACACCTTC.

This chain's CDR3 is CASSSRRGQGAFGYTF. The CDR3 DNA follows: TGTGCCAGCAGTTCGCGCCGTGGACAGGGGGCTTTTGGCTACACCTTC. The rearrangement links TRBV27 to TRBJ1-2; TRBD1 matches at 11 bases. From germline, CDR1 is MNHEY and CDR2 SMNVEV (reference sequence). The CDR3 has 16 amino acids. The V gene end was trimmed by 4 bases and the J gene end by 7 bases; junction bases not matched to a gene: 11.

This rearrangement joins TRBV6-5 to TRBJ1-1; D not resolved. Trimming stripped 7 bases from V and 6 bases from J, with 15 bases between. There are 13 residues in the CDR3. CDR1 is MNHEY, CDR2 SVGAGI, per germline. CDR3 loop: CASTSQAPPEAFF. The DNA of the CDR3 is TGTGCCAGCACCTCCCAAGCCCCGCCTGAAGCTTTCTTT.

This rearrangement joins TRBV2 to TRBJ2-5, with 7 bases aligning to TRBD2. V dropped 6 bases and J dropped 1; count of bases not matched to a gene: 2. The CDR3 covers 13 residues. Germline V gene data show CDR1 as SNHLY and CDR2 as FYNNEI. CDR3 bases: TGTGCCAGCAGGCGGGGGACCCAAGAGACCCAGTACTTC. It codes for CASRRGTQETQYF.

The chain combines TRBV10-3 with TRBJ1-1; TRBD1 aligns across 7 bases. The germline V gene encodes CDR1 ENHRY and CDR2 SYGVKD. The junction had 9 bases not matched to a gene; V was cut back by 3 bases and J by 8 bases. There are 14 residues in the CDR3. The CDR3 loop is CAISDLRQGSEAFF. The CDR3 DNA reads TGTGCCATCAGTGATCTGAGACAGGGATCAGAAGCTTTCTTT.

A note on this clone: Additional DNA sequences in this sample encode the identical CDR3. In DNA form, the CDR3 reads TGTGCCACCAGTGGAGCAGGGTACACAGATACGCAGTATTTT. It codes for CATSGAGYTDTQYF. The chain links TRBV24-1 to TRBJ2-3, with D maybe TRBD1 (5 bases). Germline V lookup: CDR1 KGHDR, CDR2 SFDVKD. V was trimmed by 5 bases and J by 2 bases, leaving 10 bases between them. CDR3 length: 14 amino acids.

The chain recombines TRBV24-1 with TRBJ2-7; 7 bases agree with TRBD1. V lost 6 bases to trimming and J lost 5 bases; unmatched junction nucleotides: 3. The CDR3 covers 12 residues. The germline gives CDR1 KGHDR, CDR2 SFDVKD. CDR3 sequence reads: CATSRQGDEQYF. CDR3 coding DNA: TGTGCCACCAGTCGACAGGGAGACGAGCAGTACTTC.

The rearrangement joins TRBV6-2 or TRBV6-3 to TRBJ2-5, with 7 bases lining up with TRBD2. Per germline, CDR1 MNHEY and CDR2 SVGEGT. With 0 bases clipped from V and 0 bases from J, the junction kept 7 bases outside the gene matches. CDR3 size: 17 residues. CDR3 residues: CASSYSTFRGDQETQYF. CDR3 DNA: TGTGCCAGCAGTTACTCGACCTTTCGGGGGGACCAAGAGACCCAGTACTTC.

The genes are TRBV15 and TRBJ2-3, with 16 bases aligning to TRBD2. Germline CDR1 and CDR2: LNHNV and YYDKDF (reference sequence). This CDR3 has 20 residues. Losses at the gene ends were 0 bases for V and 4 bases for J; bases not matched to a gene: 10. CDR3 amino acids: CATSRDGTSGGETTADTQYF. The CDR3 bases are TGTGCCACCAGCAGAGACGGGACTAGCGGGGGGGAAACTACCGCAGATACGCAGTATTTT.

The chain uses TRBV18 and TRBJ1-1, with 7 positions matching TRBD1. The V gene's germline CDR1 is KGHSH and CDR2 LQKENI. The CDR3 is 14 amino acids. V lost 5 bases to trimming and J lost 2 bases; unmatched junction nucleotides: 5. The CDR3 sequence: CASSGYRGNTEAFF. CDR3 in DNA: TGTGCCAGCTCAGGGTACAGGGGAAACACTGAAGCTTTCTTT.

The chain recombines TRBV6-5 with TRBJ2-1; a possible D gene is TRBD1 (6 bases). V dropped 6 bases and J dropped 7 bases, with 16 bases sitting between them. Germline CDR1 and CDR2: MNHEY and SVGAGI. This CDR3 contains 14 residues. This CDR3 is CASRYREEGNEQFF. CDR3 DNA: TGTGCCAGCAGATACAGGGAAGAGGGAAATGAGCAGTTCTTC.

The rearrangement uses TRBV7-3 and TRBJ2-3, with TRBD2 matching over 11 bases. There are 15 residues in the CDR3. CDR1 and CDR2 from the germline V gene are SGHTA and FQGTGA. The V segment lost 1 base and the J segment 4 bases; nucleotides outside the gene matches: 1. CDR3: CASSLIAGGPDTQYF. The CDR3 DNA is TGTGCCAGCAGCTTAATAGCGGGGGGGCCAGATACGCAGTATTTT.

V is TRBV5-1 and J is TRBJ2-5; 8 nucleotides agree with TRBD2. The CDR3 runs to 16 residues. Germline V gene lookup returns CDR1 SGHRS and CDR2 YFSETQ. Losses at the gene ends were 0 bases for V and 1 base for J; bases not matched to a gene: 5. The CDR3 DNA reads TGCGCCAGCAGCTTGGGGGGACTAGACGCCCAAGAGACCCAGTACTTC. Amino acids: CASSLGGLDAQETQYF. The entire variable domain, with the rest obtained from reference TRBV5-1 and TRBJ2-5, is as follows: KAGVTQTPRYLIKTRGQQVTLSCSPISGHRSVSWYQQTPGQGLQFLFEYFSETQRNKGNFPGRFSGRQFSNSRSEMNVSTLELGDSALYLCASSLGGLDAQETQYFGPGTRLLVL.

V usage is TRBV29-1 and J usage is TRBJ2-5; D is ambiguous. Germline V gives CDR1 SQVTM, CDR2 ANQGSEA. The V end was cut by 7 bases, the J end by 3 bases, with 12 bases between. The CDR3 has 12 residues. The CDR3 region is CSAKSLEETQYF. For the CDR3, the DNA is TGCAGCGCCAAGAGCTTGGAAGAGACCCAGTACTTC. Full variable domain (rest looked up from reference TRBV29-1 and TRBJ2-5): SAVISQKPSRDICQRGTSLTIQCQVDSQVTMMFWYRQQPGQSLTLIATANQGSEATYESGFVIDKFPISRPNLTFSTLTVSNMSPEDSSIYLCSAKSLEETQYFGPGTRLLVL.

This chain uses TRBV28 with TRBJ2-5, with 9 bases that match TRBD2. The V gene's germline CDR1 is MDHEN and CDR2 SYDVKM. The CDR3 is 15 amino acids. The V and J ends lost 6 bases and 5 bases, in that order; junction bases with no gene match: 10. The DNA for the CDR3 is TGTGCCAGCAGGCGGACCGCGGGGGGGGATGAGACCCAGTACTTC. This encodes CASRRTAGGDETQYF.

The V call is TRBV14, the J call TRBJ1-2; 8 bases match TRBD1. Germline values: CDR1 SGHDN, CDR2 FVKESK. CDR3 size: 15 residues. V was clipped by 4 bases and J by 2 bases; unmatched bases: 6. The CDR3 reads CASSRSGQENYGYTF. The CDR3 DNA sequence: TGTGCCAGCAGCCGTTCGGGACAGGAGAACTATGGCTACACCTTC.